The present T cell receptor (beta chain) was sequenced within a study of CD8 T cells in Susac syndrome. A quantity of about 0.5 to 1 ug RNA underwent reverse transcription using random hexamers. TCRdb recomputed calls from the immunoSEQ multiplex PCR reads with MiXCR, one row per CDR3 protein. The repertoire includes roughly 120,000 distinct CDR3 sequences, 85% to 95% of them detected once, and 0.085% to 0.095% sits in the top ten. TEMRA cells were enriched by FACS, while CD8+ and CD4+ T cells were obtained through a negative isolation that was performed magnetically. V was clipped by 1 base and J by 7 bases; unmatched bases: 8. In germline, CDR1 is LGHDT, CDR2 YNNKEL (reference sequence). CDR3 size: 15 residues.

The V gene is TRBV3-1, the J gene TRBJ1-1, with 8 bases matching TRBD1. This TCR was sampled from a human donor with multiple sclerosis. The sample taken for sequencing was CD4+ T cells from PBMCs. Written as DNA, the CDR3 is TGTGCCAGCAGCCAAGTTCGGACAGGGTGGGGTGAAGCTTTCTTT. Its protein product is CASSQVRTGWGEAFF.